This paragraph reports one TCR beta chain. The data stem from a study of technical replicates of blood from several donors. Only in-frame clones appear in the TCRdb table, and some are missing; sequencing was by immunoSEQ multiplex PCR. The sample lists 85,000 to 100,000 clones; about 96% were seen once. The CDR3 runs 16 residues. Germline loops: CDR1 SGHNT, CDR2 YYREEE (reference sequence). After removal of 4 bases from V and 5 bases from J, the junction contained 12 bases not matched to a gene. The chain links TRBV5-4 to TRBJ1-2, with 9 bases lining up with TRBD1. The receptor was derived from a human donor in good health. What was sequenced was T cells isolated from PBMCs. Written as DNA, the CDR3 is TGTGCCAGCAGCGCCGGGACAGGGCCTATTGAGTATGGCTACACCTTC. Protein sequence: CASSAGTGPIEYGYTF.